Here is one T cell receptor (beta chain) with its context. TCRdb called the 5' RACE reads again in MiXCR, with one record for every CDR3 protein. There are tens of thousands of distinct CDR3 sequences in the sample; about 9.1% occur only once, and roughly 8% lies in the top ten. V was pared by 5 bases and J by 4 bases, with 20 bases between. This CDR3 comprises 16 residues. CDR1 and CDR2 from the germline V gene are SNHLY and FYNNEI. The record originates from a study of early T cells in non-severe SARS-CoV-2 infection. Sequencing was done on a sample of whole blood. The J gene is TRBJ1-1, the V gene TRBV2, with D possibly TRBD1 on 6 matching bases. This clonotype was sampled from an adult who was a healthcare worker with PCR-confirmed SARS-CoV-2 infection or an uninfected control (not recorded which). The CDR3 sequence is CASSSIFGRGRTEAFF. CDR3 bases: TGTGCCAGCAGTTCCATATTCGGCAGGGGACGCACTGAAGCTTTCTTT.